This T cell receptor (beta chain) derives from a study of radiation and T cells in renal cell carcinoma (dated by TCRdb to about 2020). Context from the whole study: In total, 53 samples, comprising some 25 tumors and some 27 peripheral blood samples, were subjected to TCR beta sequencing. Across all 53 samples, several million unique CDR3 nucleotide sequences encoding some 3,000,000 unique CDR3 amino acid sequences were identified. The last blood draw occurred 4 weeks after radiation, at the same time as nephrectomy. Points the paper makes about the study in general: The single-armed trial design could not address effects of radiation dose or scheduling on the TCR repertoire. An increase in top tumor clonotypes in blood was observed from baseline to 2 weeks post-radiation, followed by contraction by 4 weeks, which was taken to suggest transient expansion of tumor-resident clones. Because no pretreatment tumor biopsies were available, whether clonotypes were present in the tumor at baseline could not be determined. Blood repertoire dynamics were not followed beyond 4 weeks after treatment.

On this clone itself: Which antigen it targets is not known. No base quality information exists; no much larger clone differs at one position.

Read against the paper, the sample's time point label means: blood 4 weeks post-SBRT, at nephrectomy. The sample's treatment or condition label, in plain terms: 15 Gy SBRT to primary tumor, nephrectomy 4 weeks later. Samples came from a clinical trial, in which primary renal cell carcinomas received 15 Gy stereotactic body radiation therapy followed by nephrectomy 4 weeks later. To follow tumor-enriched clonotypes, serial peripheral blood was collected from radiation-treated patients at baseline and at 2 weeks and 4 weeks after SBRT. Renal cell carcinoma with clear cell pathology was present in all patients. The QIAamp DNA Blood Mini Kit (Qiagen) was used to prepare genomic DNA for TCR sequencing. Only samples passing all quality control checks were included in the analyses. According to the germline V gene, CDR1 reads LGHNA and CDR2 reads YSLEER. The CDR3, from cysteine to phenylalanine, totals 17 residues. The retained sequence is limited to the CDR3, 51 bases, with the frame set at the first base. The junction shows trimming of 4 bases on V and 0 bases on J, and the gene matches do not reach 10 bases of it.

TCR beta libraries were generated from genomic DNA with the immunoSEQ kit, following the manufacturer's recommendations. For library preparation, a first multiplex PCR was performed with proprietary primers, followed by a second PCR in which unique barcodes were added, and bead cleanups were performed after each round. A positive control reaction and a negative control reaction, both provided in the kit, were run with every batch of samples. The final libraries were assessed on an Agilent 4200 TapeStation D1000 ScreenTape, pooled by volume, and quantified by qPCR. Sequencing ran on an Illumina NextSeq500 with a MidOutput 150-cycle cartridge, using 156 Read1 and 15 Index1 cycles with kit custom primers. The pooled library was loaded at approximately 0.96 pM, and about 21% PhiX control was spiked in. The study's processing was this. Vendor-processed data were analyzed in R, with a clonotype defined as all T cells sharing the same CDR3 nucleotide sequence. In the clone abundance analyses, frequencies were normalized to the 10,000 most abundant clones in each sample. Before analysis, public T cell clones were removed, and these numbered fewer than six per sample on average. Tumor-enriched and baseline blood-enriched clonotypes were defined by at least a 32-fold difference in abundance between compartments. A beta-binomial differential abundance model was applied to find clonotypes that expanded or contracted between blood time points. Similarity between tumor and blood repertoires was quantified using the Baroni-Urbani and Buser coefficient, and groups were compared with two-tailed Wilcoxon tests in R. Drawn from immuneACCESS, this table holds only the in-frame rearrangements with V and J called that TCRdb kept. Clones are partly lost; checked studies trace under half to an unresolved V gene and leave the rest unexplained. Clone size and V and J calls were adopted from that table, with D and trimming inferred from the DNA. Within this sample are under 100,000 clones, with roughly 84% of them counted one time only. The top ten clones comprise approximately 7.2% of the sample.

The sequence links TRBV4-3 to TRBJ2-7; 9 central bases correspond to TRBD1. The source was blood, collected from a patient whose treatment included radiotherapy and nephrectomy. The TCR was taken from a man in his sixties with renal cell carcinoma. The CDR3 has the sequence CASSRLSPGQGSYEQYF. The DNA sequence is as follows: TGCGCCAGCAGCCGACTGTCTCCGGGACAGGGCTCCTACGAGCAGTACTTC.